A selection of T cell receptor beta chains follows, all from one sample in a study of cytomegalovirus exposure and HLA in healthy donors. Using immunoSEQ multiplex PCR, the repertoire was profiled, and TCRdb retains in-frame clones only, with some absent. Of fewer than 200,000 clones in the sample, around 80% were seen once. The sequencing sample was made of PBMCs. The source of these receptors is a female donor in good health and CMV-seronegative. The CDR3 runs from the conserved cysteine through the conserved F or W. Clone sizes are given selectively: once, few, many, or a class where the clone is expanded.

abundance: NA; j_gene: TRBJ2-5; v_gene: TRBV29-1; CDR3aa: CSGTFSGGETQYF
abundance: NA; j_gene: TRBJ2-5; v_gene: TRBV5-1; CDR3aa: CASSLAAEGFQYF
abundance: few; j_gene: TRBJ2-7; v_gene: TRBV2; CDR3aa: CASSEAGREGTYEQYF
abundance: NA; j_gene: TRBJ2-4; v_gene: TRBV6-5; CDR3aa: CASTNRDQNIQYF
abundance: NA; j_gene: TRBJ2-1; v_gene: TRBV9; CDR3aa: CASSVGQGTSNEQFF
abundance: NA; j_gene: TRBJ2-5; v_gene: TRBV19; CDR3aa: CASSIRFRGQPETQYF
abundance: NA; j_gene: TRBJ1-5; v_gene: TRBV28; CDR3aa: CASSTTVSNQPQHF
abundance: NA; j_gene: TRBJ2-7; v_gene: TRBV7-2; CDR3aa: CASSLVAGGFDEQYF
abundance: NA; j_gene: TRBJ2-7; v_gene: TRBV4-1; CDR3aa: CASSPRQGTYEQYF
abundance: NA; j_gene: TRBJ2-5; v_gene: TRBV5-1; CDR3aa: CASSRTGTSGGETQYF
abundance: few; j_gene: TRBJ2-7; v_gene: TRBV4-2; CDR3aa: CASRQIDEKTSGIGYEQYF
abundance: NA; j_gene: TRBJ2-7; v_gene: TRBV19; CDR3aa: CASRIASGSSYEQYF
abundance: NA; j_gene: TRBJ1-1; v_gene: TRBV2; CDR3aa: CASSEGQLQVEAFF
abundance: NA; j_gene: TRBJ2-2; v_gene: TRBV5-4; CDR3aa: CASSLASRLGNTGELFF
abundance: once; j_gene: TRBJ2-3; v_gene: TRBV29-1; CDR3aa: CSVEERVDTQYF
abundance: NA; j_gene: TRBJ1-1; v_gene: TRBV18; CDR3aa: CASSPSSGTEAFF
abundance: NA; j_gene: TRBJ2-2; v_gene: TRBV7-9; CDR3aa: CASSSAAGHGELFF
abundance: NA; j_gene: TRBJ1-2; v_gene: TRBV9; CDR3aa: CASSVGDSAGGYTF
abundance: NA; j_gene: TRBJ1-1; v_gene: TRBV5-6; CDR3aa: CASSSPGGLVTEAFF
abundance: NA; j_gene: TRBJ2-7; v_gene: TRBV7-3; CDR3aa: CASSAGISYEQYF
abundance: NA; j_gene: TRBJ1-3; v_gene: TRBV9; CDR3aa: CASGRQGVGGNTIYF
abundance: NA; j_gene: NA; v_gene: TRBV11-1; CDR3aa: CASTPRLGSYEQYF
abundance: NA; j_gene: TRBJ2-3; v_gene: TRBV7-6; CDR3aa: CASSPGLAGPTDTQYF
abundance: NA; j_gene: TRBJ1-3; v_gene: TRBV4-2; CDR3aa: CASSQDRDRAGNTIYF
abundance: NA; j_gene: TRBJ2-3; v_gene: TRBV25-1; CDR3aa: CASSLGTGIRTDTQYF
abundance: NA; j_gene: TRBJ2-3; v_gene: TRBV9; CDR3aa: CASSLPGTSTDTQYF
abundance: NA; j_gene: TRBJ1-2; v_gene: TRBV5-1; CDR3aa: CASSLANPGQGITNYGYTF
abundance: NA; j_gene: TRBJ2-6; v_gene: TRBV28; CDR3aa: CASRYPSGVGANVLTF
abundance: once; j_gene: TRBJ2-5; v_gene: TRBV6-5; CDR3aa: CASSYSGGPMDF
abundance: few; j_gene: TRBJ2-3; v_gene: TRBV4-2; CDR3aa: CASSHATSGGTPQDTQYF
abundance: NA; j_gene: TRBJ2-1; v_gene: TRBV4-3; CDR3aa: CASSQDISQGLYNEQFF
abundance: few; j_gene: TRBJ1-4; v_gene: TRBV30; CDR3aa: CAWTVGIRTGKARTNEKLFF
abundance: NA; j_gene: TRBJ2-5; v_gene: TRBV7-2; CDR3aa: CASSLGTVRQGASETQYF
abundance: NA; j_gene: TRBJ1-1; v_gene: TRBV9; CDR3aa: CASSATDQNTEAFF
abundance: NA; j_gene: TRBJ2-3; v_gene: TRBV5-6; CDR3aa: CASSFIRGTDTQYF
abundance: NA; j_gene: TRBJ1-5; v_gene: TRBV10-2; CDR3aa: CAGGQGKPQHF
abundance: once; j_gene: TRBJ2-7; v_gene: TRBV16; CDR3aa: CASSQSLLAGGPADEQYF
abundance: NA; j_gene: TRBJ2-7; v_gene: TRBV7-9; CDR3aa: CASSLVGGGNTPWEQYF
abundance: NA; j_gene: TRBJ2-3; v_gene: TRBV7-9; CDR3aa: CASTPRDGEFTDTQYF
abundance: NA; j_gene: TRBJ1-4; v_gene: TRBV7-9; CDR3aa: CASSFRTGPNNEKLFF
abundance: NA; j_gene: TRBJ2-5; v_gene: TRBV18; CDR3aa: CASSPKGGGETQYF
abundance: NA; j_gene: TRBJ2-7; v_gene: TRBV2; CDR3aa: CASSGGLYTYEQYF
abundance: NA; j_gene: TRBJ1-1; v_gene: TRBV4-2; CDR3aa: CASSRATQGVGKAFF
abundance: NA; j_gene: TRBJ2-7; v_gene: TRBV28; CDR3aa: CASRDRVVGEYF
abundance: few; j_gene: TRBJ2-7; v_gene: TRBV19; CDR3aa: CASSIGRQYF
abundance: NA; j_gene: TRBJ2-3; v_gene: TRBV4-1; CDR3aa: CASTRDRVYADTQYF
abundance: NA; j_gene: TRBJ2-1; v_gene: TRBV5-1; CDR3aa: CASSLDREDGQFF
abundance: NA; j_gene: TRBJ2-3; v_gene: TRBV5-1; CDR3aa: CASSLRGDTQYF
abundance: NA; j_gene: TRBJ2-5; v_gene: TRBV9; CDR3aa: CASSVDGGPRNGATQYF
abundance: NA; j_gene: TRBJ2-5; v_gene: TRBV7-7; CDR3aa: CASSLDSLETQYF